Sequencing of this T cell receptor beta chain was carried out in a study of cytomegalovirus exposure and HLA in healthy donors. On the study more broadly: The 100 million to 120 million unique TCR beta sequences, from about 170 million T cells, were found by an earlier analysis. Whole-study findings and limits: Because they were indistinguishable, some V segments, including TRBV6-2 and TRBV6-3, were excluded. Presence/absence analysis assumed near-uniform sequencing depth across donors. A classifier reportedly called cytomegalovirus status with high sensitivity and specificity.

The CDR3 length is 16 residues. Germline CDR1 is SGHTA and CDR2 is FQGNSA. The ends lost 2 bases at V and 3 bases at J; junction bases unmatched: 8. In the PCR, 60 Vbeta and 13 Jbeta primers were used. Sequencing used immunoSEQ multiplex PCR; TCRdb keeps in-frame clones, though not all of them. The sample lists about 90,000 clones; roughly 67% were seen once. Turning to this clone: Its specificity is not known.

This TCR derives from a woman between 45 and 65 years old in good health and CMV-seropositive. This chain joins TRBV7-2 and TRBJ2-3, with 7 positions matching TRBD1. The material sequenced was PBMCs. CDR3 DNA: TGTGCCAGCAGCTTATTTATGACAGGGCAGACAGATACGCAGTATTTT. Translation: CASSLFMTGQTDTQYF.